The present entry profiles one TCR beta chain with its context. There is no known antigen for this receptor. Base qualities were left out, and no much larger clone turns up one base away. The data are from a study of T cells in localized non-small cell lung cancer (dated by TCRdb to the early 2020s). With regard to the full study: Comparing tumors with uninvolved tumor-adjacent lungs, the study looked at the T cell repertoires of fewer than 250 patients with early-stage NSCLC. All 230 or so NSCLC patients in the cohort were treatment-naive and had localized lung tumors that were resected. The mean age of the NSCLC patients was about 64 years, with 130 or so men and around 110 women. Points the paper makes about the study in general: Uninvolved tumor-adjacent lung showed the highest T cell clonality, higher than tumor, which suggests more focused antigenic responses in the uninvolved tumor-adjacent lung. Longer overall survival was associated with higher T cell density in blood, whereas shorter survival was associated with higher clonality in adjacent lung. Because the study design was exploratory, TCR variables were selected using unadjusted p-values without false-discovery rate correction. A median of approximately 55 of the top 100 tumor clones were detected in paired uninvolved adjacent lung, and some 29 of these tumor clones were also found among the top 100 clones of the paired uninvolved adjacent lung. Because multi-region tumor sequencing was not done, intratumor heterogeneity could not be ruled out.

At diagnosis, tumor, uninvolved tumor-adjacent lung and peripheral blood were collected and then preserved as a mix of FFPE and fresh-frozen material. For TCR repertoire profiling, blood samples were analyzed as peripheral blood mononuclear cells. TCR beta CDR3 regions were sequenced from DNA using the immunoSEQ Assay. The original methods were these. To compute T cell density, TCR beta template counts were normalized to usable DNA, which was estimated by amplifying housekeeping genes. The preseqR package was used to estimate richness by extrapolating to 400,000 templates for PBMC samples and to 120,000 templates for tissue samples. Clonality was taken to be one minus Pielou's evenness. Tissue-enriched TCRs were identified through differential abundance testing performed on productive amino-acid clonotypes, with a minimum total count of 5 and an alpha of 0.1. The Jaccard Index and the Morisita Overlap Index were used to measure how much the repertoires overlapped between compartments. TCR beta CDR3s were clustered by GLIPH together with public tetramer-defined viral CDR3s, and at least three viral sequences plus V-gene enrichment were required for viral motifs. TCRdb stores this immuneACCESS table with in-frame sequences only. Part of the clones is absent; in the studies checked, under half of the shortfall reflects unresolved V genes, and no reason is known for the rest. V and J calls and clone size are given by that table; D and trimming were obtained from the DNA. The sample includes 45,000 to 50,000 clones, with about 86% observed a single time. 2% to 3% of the sample goes to the ten largest clones.

CDR1 and CDR2 are read off the germline V gene as LGHNT and FRNRAP. V loses 5 bases of germline sequence and J loses 7 bases, and the interval between the two ends is 8 bases. From the cysteine through the phenylalanine, the CDR3 covers 11 amino acids. The DNA shown is the 33-base CDR3, in frame from base 1. This receptor was obtained from a man between 40 and 69 years old with stage II lung adenocarcinoma. Here the sequenced sample was PBMCs, taken before any cancer treatment. The V and J genes are TRBV12-5 and TRBJ2-5, with the D segment identity uncertain. The CDR3 in this case is CASGPGGTQYF. The DNA sequence is given as TGTGCTAGTGGTCCCGGCGGGACCCAGTACTTC.